This T cell receptor beta chain was observed in a study of control samples from healthy donors and cancer patients. This CDR3 is built from 15 residues. The germline V gene encodes CDR1 SGHDN and CDR2 FVKESK. The V and J ends lost 2 bases and 4 bases respectively, with 13 bases between them. This clone has a single count. Repertoires were generated with immunoSEQ multiplex PCR, while TCRdb's copy carries only in-frame clones and drops some. The table shows some 130,000 clones, with 92% occurring only once. The sequence derives from a woman in her fifties or sixties in good health. The chain uses TRBV14 and TRBJ2-3; D perhaps matches TRBD1 (6 bases). The sample consisted of blood. Here the CDR3 reads CASSQLGAGPDTQYF. The CDR3 bases are TGTGCCAGCAGCCAATTGGGGGCTGGTCCAGATACGCAGTATTTT.